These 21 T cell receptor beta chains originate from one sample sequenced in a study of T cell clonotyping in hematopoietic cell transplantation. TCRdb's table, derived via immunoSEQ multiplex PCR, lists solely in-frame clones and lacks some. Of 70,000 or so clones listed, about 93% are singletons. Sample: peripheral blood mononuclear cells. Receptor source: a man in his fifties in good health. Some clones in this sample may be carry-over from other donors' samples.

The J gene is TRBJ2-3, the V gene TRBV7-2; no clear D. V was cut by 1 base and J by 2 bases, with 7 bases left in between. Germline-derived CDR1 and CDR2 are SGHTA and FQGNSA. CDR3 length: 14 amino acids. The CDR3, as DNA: TGTGCCAGCAGCTTAGTTAGGAACACAGATACGCAGTATTTT. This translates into CASSLVRNTDTQYF.

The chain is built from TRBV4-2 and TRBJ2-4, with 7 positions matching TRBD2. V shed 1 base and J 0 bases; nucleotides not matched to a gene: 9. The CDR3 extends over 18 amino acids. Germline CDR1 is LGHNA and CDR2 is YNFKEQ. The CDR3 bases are TGTGCCAGCAGCCAAGGGGTAGTGGCGGGAGAAGCCAAAAACATTCAGTACTTC. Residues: CASSQGVVAGEAKNIQYF.

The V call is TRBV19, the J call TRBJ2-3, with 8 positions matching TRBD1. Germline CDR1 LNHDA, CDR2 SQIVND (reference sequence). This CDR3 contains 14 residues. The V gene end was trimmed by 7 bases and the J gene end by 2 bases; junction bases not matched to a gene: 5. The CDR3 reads CASTYRGFTDTQYF. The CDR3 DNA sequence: TGTGCCAGTACCTACAGGGGGTTCACAGATACGCAGTATTTT.

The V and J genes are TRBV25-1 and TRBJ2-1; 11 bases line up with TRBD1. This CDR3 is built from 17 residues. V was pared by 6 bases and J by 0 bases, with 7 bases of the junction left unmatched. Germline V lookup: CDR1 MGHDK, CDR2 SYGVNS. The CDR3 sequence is CASSGTGTGGSYNEQFF. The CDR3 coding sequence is TGTGCCAGCAGCGGGACCGGGACAGGGGGCTCCTACAATGAGCAGTTCTTC.

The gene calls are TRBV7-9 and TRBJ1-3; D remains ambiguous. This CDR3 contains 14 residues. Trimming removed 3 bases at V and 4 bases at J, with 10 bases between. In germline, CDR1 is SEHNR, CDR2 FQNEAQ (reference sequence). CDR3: CASSFLSGGNTIYF. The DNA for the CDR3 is TGTGCCAGCAGCTTCTTATCGGGAGGAAACACCATATATTTT.

The CDR3 spells CASSLSTGDPYGYTF. DNA for the CDR3: TGTGCCAGCAGTTTATCAACGGGGGACCCCTATGGCTACACCTTC. V and J are TRBV27 and TRBJ1-2; a possible D gene is TRBD1 (5 bases). The CDR3 length is 15 residues. The germline gives CDR1 MNHEY, CDR2 SMNVEV (reference sequence). Deletions cut 0 bases from V and 4 bases from J, with 12 bases between.

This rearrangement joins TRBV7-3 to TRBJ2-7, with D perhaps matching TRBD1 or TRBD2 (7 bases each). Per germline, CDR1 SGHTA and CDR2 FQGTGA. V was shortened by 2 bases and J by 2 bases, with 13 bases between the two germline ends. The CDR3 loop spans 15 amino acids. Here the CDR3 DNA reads TGTGCCAGCAGCTTACAGTCAGGGGGGGCCTACGAGCAGTACTTC. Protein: CASSLQSGGAYEQYF.

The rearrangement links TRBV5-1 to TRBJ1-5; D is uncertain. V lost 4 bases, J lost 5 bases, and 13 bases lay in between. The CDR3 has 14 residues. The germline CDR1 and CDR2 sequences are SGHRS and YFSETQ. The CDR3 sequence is CASSPTSGDQPQHF. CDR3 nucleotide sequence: TGCGCCAGCAGCCCCACATCTGGCGATCAGCCCCAGCATTTT. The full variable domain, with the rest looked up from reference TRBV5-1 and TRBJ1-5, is KAGVTQTPRYLIKTRGQQVTLSCSPISGHRSVSWYQQTPGQGLQFLFEYFSETQRNKGNFPGRFSGRQFSNSRSEMNVSTLELGDSALYLCASSPTSGDQPQHFGDGTRLSIL.

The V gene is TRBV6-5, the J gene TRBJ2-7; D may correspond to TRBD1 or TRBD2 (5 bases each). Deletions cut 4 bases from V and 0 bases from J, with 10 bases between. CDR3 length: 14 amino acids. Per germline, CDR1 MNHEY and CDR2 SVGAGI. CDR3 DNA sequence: TGTGCCAGCAGTTTAAAGGGGAGCTCCTACGAGCAGTACTTC. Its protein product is CASSLKGSSYEQYF.

The CDR3 DNA follows: TGTGCCAGCAGCCAGGCGGGGGGCCACACCGGGGAGCTGTTTTTT. Translating gives CASSQAGGHTGELFF. The V and J genes are TRBV14 and TRBJ2-2; 8 bases line up with TRBD2. Germline CDR1 SGHDN, CDR2 FVKESK. With 3 bases clipped from V and 3 bases from J, the junction kept 3 bases outside the gene matches. The CDR3 spans 15 residues.

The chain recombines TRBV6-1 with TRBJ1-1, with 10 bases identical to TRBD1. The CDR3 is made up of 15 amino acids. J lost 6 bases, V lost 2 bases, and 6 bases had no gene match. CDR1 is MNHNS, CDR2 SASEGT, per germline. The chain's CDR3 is CASSELGTGVSEAFF. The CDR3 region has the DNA TGTGCCAGCAGTGAACTAGGGACAGGGGTTTCTGAAGCTTTCTTT.

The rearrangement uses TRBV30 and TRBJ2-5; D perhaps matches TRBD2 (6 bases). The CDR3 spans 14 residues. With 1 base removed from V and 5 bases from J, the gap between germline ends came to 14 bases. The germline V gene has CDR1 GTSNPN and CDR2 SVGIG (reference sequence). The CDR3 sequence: CAWSGAGRRETQYF. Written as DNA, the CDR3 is TGTGCCTGGAGTGGGGCAGGGAGGCGGGAGACCCAGTACTTC.

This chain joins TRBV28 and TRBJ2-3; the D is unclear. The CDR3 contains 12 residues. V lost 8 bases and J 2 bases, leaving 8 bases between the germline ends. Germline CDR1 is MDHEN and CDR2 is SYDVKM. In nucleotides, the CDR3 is TGTGCCAGCGGCGATTTCACAGATACGCAGTATTTT. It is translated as CASGDFTDTQYF.

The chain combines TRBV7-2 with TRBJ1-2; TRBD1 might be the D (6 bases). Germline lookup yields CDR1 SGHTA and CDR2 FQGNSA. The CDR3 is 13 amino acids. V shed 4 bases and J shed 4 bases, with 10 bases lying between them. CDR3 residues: CASSSDRSYGYTF. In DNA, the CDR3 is TGTGCCAGCAGCTCGGACAGATCCTATGGCTACACCTTC.

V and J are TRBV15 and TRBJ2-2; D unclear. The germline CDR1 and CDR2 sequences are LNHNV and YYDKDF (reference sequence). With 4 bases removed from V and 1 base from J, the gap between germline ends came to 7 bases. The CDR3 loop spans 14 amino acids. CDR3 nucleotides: TGTGCCACCAGCACAGGTGTGAACACCGGGGAGCTGTTTTTT. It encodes CATSTGVNTGELFF.

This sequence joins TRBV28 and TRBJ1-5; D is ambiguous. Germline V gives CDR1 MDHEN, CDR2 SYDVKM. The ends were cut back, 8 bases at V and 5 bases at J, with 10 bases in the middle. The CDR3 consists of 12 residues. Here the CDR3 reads CASYGADQPQHF. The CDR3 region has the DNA TGTGCCAGCTACGGTGCGGATCAGCCCCAGCATTTT.

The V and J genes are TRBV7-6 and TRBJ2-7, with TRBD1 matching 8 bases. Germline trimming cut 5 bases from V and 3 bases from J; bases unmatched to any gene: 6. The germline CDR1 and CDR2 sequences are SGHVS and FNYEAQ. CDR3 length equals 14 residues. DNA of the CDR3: TGTGCCAGCAGCCCCTCGGGACAGGTCTACGAGCAGTACTTC. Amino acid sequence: CASSPSGQVYEQYF. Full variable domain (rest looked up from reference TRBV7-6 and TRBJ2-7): GAGVSQSPRYKVTKRGQDVALRCDPISGHVSLYWYRQALGQGPEFLTYFNYEAQQDKSGLPNDRFSAERPEGSISTLTIQRTEQRDSAMYRCASSPSGQVYEQYFGPGTRLTVT.

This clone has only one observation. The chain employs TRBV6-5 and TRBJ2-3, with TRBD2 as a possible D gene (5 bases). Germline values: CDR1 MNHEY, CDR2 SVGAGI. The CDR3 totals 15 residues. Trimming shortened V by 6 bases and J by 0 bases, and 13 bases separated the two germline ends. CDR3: CASSGKSPSTDTQYF. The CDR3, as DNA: TGTGCCAGCAGCGGGAAGTCACCTAGCACAGATACGCAGTATTTT.

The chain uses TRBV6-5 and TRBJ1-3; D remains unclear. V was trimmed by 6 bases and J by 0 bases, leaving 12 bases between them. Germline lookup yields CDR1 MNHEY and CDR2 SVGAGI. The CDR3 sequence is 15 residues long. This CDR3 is CASSPTASSGNTIYF. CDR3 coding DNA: TGTGCCAGCAGCCCTACAGCGAGCTCTGGAAACACCATATATTTT.

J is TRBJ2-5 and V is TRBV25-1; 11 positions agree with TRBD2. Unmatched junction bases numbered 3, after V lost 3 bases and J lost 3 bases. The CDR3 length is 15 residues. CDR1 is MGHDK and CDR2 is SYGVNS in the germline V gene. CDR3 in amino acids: CASSDPLAGEETQYF. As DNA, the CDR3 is TGTGCCAGCAGTGATCCACTAGCGGGAGAAGAGACCCAGTACTTC.

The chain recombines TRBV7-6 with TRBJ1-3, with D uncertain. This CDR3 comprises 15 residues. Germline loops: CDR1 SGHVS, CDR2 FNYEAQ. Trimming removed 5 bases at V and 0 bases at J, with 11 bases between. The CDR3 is CASSQIGSSGNTIYF. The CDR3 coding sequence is TGTGCCAGCAGCCAAATAGGGAGCTCTGGAAACACCATATATTTT.